This record looks at one T cell receptor (beta chain) sequence and its context. Its antigen remains undetermined. Qualities for individual bases were not recorded, and no much larger clone is one base off. This sample is part of a study of T cell responses to AZD1222 COVID-19 vaccine (dated by TCRdb to the early 2020s). In terms of the full investigation: AZD1222 recipients whose second dose came at about 4 weeks and those whose second dose came at about 12 weeks were combined into one group, since spike-specific TCR depth and breadth did not differ between the two schedules. A total of 240 or so trial participants underwent TCR sequencing, of whom 207 had received two doses of AZD1222 and 26 had received two doses of the MenACWY control vaccine. Trial participants were enrolled by age into subgroups of 18-55, 56-69 and 70-plus years, and around 140, 26 and 57 TCR-sequenced participants, respectively, were included in these subgroups.

The paper's findings and limits, for the study overall: Conclusions about previously exposed vaccinees are limited because only a handful of AZD1222 recipients were SARS-CoV-2 seropositive at baseline. Participants were mostly white British, with more females than males. The authors suggested clonal diversity may have been underestimated. A significant rise in spike-specific TCR breadth and depth was observed after two AZD1222 doses relative to day 0 and relative to MenACWY recipients. Vaccine-associated CD4 TCRs spanned the whole spike protein, with dominant responses in regions 160-218 and 743-854. Reportedly, almost half of the unique spike-specific TCRs recognized epitopes lying outside the regions that are mutated in the B.1.351 and B.1.1.7 variants. The 56-69-year group was small, and its depth increase did not reach significance, likely because of low power. No day 14 peak-response samples were available, so repertoires were characterized only after the peak T cell response.

The sample's time point, from its label and the paper: baseline before first vaccination. Vaccinee samples came from UK trials COV001 and COV002, including a single-blind randomized controlled phase 2/3 trial of AZD1222 (ChAdOx1 nCoV-19) in healthy adults. For TCRbeta chain sequencing, PBMC samples from trial participants were taken at day 0 and at day 28 after the second dose. The CDR3 regions of human TCRbeta chains were analyzed by immunosequencing. For the original study's pipeline: TCRs in the repertoires were matched against a reference library of SARS-CoV-2-specific TCRs that had been generated with the MIRA antigen-specificity platform. Breadth was defined as the fraction of unique TCRs that were SARS-CoV-2-associated, and depth was defined as the fraction of total T cells that were SARS-CoV-2-associated. Each spike-specific TCR was assigned to its reactive spike region and to a CD4 or CD8 class using the MIRA data. Log10-transformed breadth and depth values were compared by one-way ANOVA with Sidak's multiple comparisons tests. TCRdb took over this immuneACCESS table, retaining in-frame rearrangements with V and J assigned. Such tables are incomplete; in checked studies, under half of the missing clones stem from an unresolved V gene, and the remainder is unexplained. That table gives V, J and clone size, and the DNA gave D and trimming. The sample records more than 25,000 clones, roughly 89% of which are singletons. The leading ten clones occupy about 1.2% of the sample.

The sequence came from an adult in good health. Sequenced here: peripheral blood, sampled on day 0 of AZD1222 vaccination.

The DNA sequence is as follows: TGTGCCAGCAGCTTGGGGGGACAGAATAATTCACCCCTCCACTTT. This yields the protein CASSLGGQNNSPLHF. Recombination joined TRBV5-4 with TRBJ1-6; TRBD1 lines up with 7 middle nucleotides. The CDR3, from cysteine to phenylalanine, totals 15 residues. The DNA shown is the 45-base CDR3, in frame from base 1. CDR1 and CDR2, looked up from the germline V gene (reference sequence), are SGHNT and YYREEE. Trimming accounts for 0 bases at V and 5 bases at J, while the number of junction bases matched to no gene is 2. With the portions outside the CDR3 filled from the reference TRBV5-4 and TRBJ1-6 genes, the complete variable region becomes ETGVTQSPTHLIKTRGQQVTLRCSSQSGHNTVSWYQQALGQGPQFIFQYYREEENGRGNFPPRFSGLQFPNYSSELNVNALELDDSALYLCASSLGGQNNSPLHFGNGTRLTVT.